The clone carrying this T cell receptor (beta chain) appeared a few times. This sample stems from a study of blood T cells in healthy people across ages. The germline CDR1 and CDR2 sequences are SGHRS and YFSETQ. The J segment lost 4 bases and the V segment lost 3 bases, leaving 1 base of the junction unmatched. This CDR3 has 15 amino acids. Combining a sample-barcoded 5' primer with a J-beta primer mix, a second PCR ran for about 6 to 12 cycles. TCRdb processed the 5' RACE reads anew with MiXCR; each CDR3 protein has one entry. The profile covers hundreds of thousands of distinct CDR3 sequences, with 25% appearing a single time and just under 9.5% taken by the ten largest. In addition, the sample was reused for a study of T cells of mothers and their children. That source reports: Donation came from three healthy Caucasian mothers together with their six children.

The chain couples TRBV5-1 to TRBJ2-3; the match to TRBD2 covers 14 bases. This sequence was found in a boy aged 10-17 years in good health. The sample taken for sequencing was blood. In DNA form, the CDR3 reads TGCGCCAGCAGCTCGACTAGCGGGGGGGCAGATACGCAGTATTTT. As protein: CASSSTSGGADTQYF.